The 26 T cell receptor beta chains below come from one sample, sequenced in a study of T-cell memory formation after mild COVID-19. TCRdb analysed the 5' RACE reads with MiXCR anew, one entry per CDR3 protein. The sample shows 210,000 or so distinct CDR3 sequences, about 16% of them seen only once. The sequencing input was PBMCs or a T cell subset sorted from them (not recorded which). These receptor sequences come from an adult woman who had mild COVID-19 (a few samples of this study predate the infection). Cell type and time point are not known.

This clonotype was seen only a few times. The chain carries TRBV14 and TRBJ2-1; a weak D match, TRBD2 (5 bases). Trimming cost V 4 bases and J 12 bases, with 19 bases left between them. Germline V gene lookup returns CDR1 SGHDN and CDR2 FVKESK. This CDR3 region has 14 residues. The CDR3 coding sequence is TGTGCCAGCAGCCCTGGAACCTCCGGGGTCGGGCAGTTCTTC. It codes for CASSPGTSGVGQFF.

This clonotype was recorded a few times. J is TRBJ1-5 and V is TRBV7-8; the D gene is possibly TRBD1 (6 bases). Looked up from germline, CDR1 is SGHVS and CDR2 is FQNEAQ. The CDR3 spans 17 residues. Trimming took 4 bases from V and 0 from J, leaving 16 bases between them. DNA for the CDR3: TGTGCCAGCAGCTCAACGACAGGCTACTATAGCAATCAGCCCCAGCATTTT. Protein product: CASSSTTGYYSNQPQHF.

A few counts support this clonotype. The V call is TRBV20-1, the J call TRBJ1-6; no clear D. Germline V gene data show CDR1 as DFQATT and CDR2 as SNEGSKA (reference sequence). This CDR3 spans 16 amino acids. Between the trimmed V and J ends, which lost 0 bases and 6 bases, there was a span of 15 bases. This CDR3 is CSARDPTAAPNSPLHF. The CDR3 region has the DNA TGCAGTGCTAGAGATCCTACAGCTGCACCTAATTCACCCCTCCACTTT.

This clonotype appeared a few times. This chain links TRBV18 with TRBJ2-7, with a tentative D call TRBD2 (5 bases). The CDR3 length is 14 residues. V was cut by 3 bases and J by 0 bases, with 9 bases left in between. Germline V lookup: CDR1 KGHSH, CDR2 LQKENI. The CDR3 region has the DNA TGTGCCAGCTCACCCATAGCGAGCTCCTACGAGCAGTACTTC. It codes for CASSPIASSYEQYF.

This clonotype was picked up a small number of times. The chain combines TRBV11-2 with TRBJ2-7; no definite D call. V lost 1 base to trimming and J lost 1 base, with 8 bases between them. The germline CDR1 and CDR2 sequences are SGHAT and FQNNGV. The CDR3 extends over 14 amino acids. The CDR3 sequence is CASSLGFSSYEQYF. The CDR3 DNA sequence: TGTGCCAGCAGCTTAGGCTTTAGTTCCTACGAGCAGTACTTC.

The rearrangement links TRBV5-4 to TRBJ1-2, with D possibly being TRBD1 (5 bases). Trimming left V 4 bases short and J 3 bases short, with 13 bases between. Germline CDR1 is SGHNT and CDR2 is YYREEE (reference sequence). CDR3 length: 14 amino acids. The chain's CDR3 is CASSGAGTYYGYTF. CDR3 DNA: TGTGCCAGCAGCGGGGCGGGGACCTACTATGGCTACACCTTC.

The J gene is TRBJ2-1, the V gene TRBV29-1; TRBD1 agrees at 10 bases. CDR3 length equals 14 residues. Per the germline V gene, CDR1 is SQVTM and CDR2 is ANQGSEA. With V trimmed by 6 bases and J by 0 bases, 2 bases remained unmatched. The CDR3 reads CSVRDRGSYNEQFF. CDR3 bases: TGCAGCGTGAGGGACAGGGGCTCCTACAATGAGCAGTTCTTC.

V usage is TRBV7-2 and J usage is TRBJ2-3; D tentatively fits TRBD1 or TRBD2 (5 bases each). This CDR3 spans 15 amino acids. Looked up from germline, CDR1 is SGHTA and CDR2 is FQGNSA. Between the trimmed V and J ends, which lost 5 bases and 6 bases, there was a span of 18 bases. CDR3 amino acids: CASSPTGTDTDTQYF. The CDR3 DNA follows: TGTGCCAGCAGCCCCACCGGGACGGACACCGATACGCAGTATTTT.

This clonotype was observed a handful of times. V is TRBV7-3 and J is TRBJ2-1; TRBD2 might be the D (7 bases). V was trimmed by 1 base and J by 3 bases, leaving 13 bases between them. CDR3 size: 16 residues. The germline CDR1 and CDR2 sequences are SGHTA and FQGTGA. The CDR3 DNA reads TGTGCCAGCAGCTTAAGGGGGGGCGCAGGCTACAATGAGCAGTTCTTC. Translating gives CASSLRGGAGYNEQFF.

This clonotype came up a few times. V gene TRBV6-5 combines with J gene TRBJ2-5; TRBD2 matches 7 bases. J gave up 5 bases and V 2 bases, and 8 bases lay outside the gene matches. The CDR3 runs to 15 residues. CDR1 MNHEY and CDR2 SVGAGI come from the germline V gene. CDR3 coding DNA: TGTGCCAGCAGTTACCAGGCGGGAGAGGGCGAGACCCAGTACTTC. Translation: CASSYQAGEGETQYF.

This clonotype was picked up many times. J is TRBJ2-6 and V is TRBV5-1; D is undetermined. This CDR3 is built from 15 residues. V was pared by 2 bases and J by 0 bases, with 6 bases between. CDR1 and CDR2 (germline): SGHRS, YFSETQ. The CDR3 loop reads CASSFGLSGANVLTF. The CDR3 region has the DNA TGCGCCAGCAGCTTTGGCCTCTCTGGGGCCAACGTCCTGACTTTC.

This clonotype has a handful of counts. The chain has TRBV5-5 and TRBJ1-5; D call uncertain. The CDR3 extends over 13 amino acids. The V end was cut by 0 bases, the J end by 1 base, with 2 bases between. Germline loops: CDR1 SGHKS, CDR2 YYEKEE (reference sequence). CDR3 amino acids: CASSLESNQPQHF. CDR3 DNA sequence: TGTGCCAGCAGCTTGGAAAGCAATCAGCCCCAGCATTTT.

The chain has TRBV24-1 and TRBJ2-7; D might be TRBD1 (5 bases). Germline V CDR1 and CDR2: KGHDR, SFDVKD. Between the trimmed V and J ends, which lost 3 bases and 9 bases, there was a span of 17 bases. The CDR3 covers 14 residues. CDR3 sequence: CATSDPTKGPWQYF. In DNA, the CDR3 is TGTGCCACCAGTGATCCCACTAAGGGGCCCTGGCAGTACTTC.

V gene TRBV6-5 combines with J gene TRBJ2-1, with D perhaps TRBD2 (5 bases). Looked up from germline, CDR1 is MNHEY and CDR2 is SVGAGI. V was pared by 3 bases and J by 2 bases, with 11 bases between. The CDR3 runs to 15 residues. CDR3 amino acids: CASSYPGLAYNEQFF. CDR3 DNA: TGTGCCAGCAGTTATCCCGGACTTGCCTACAATGAGCAGTTCTTC.

The rearrangement joins TRBV4-2 to TRBJ2-7; 8 bases align to TRBD1. The V gene end was trimmed by 3 bases and the J gene end by 2 bases; junction bases not matched to a gene: 6. The CDR3 consists of 15 residues. Germline values: CDR1 LGHNA, CDR2 YNFKEQ. Written as DNA, the CDR3 is TGTGCCAGCAGCCAGACCGGGACAGGCGCCTACGAGCAGTACTTC. This sequence encodes CASSQTGTGAYEQYF.

The chain has TRBV23-1 and TRBJ1-2; D not certain. TRBV23-1 counts as an open reading frame of uncertain function. This CDR3 region has 16 residues. Trimming shortened V by 0 bases and J by 4 bases, and 15 bases separated the two germline ends. CDR3 sequence reads: CASSQSFAPSSYGYTF. As DNA, the CDR3 is TGCGCCAGCAGTCAATCGTTCGCCCCCTCAAGCTATGGCTACACCTTC.

This clonotype appeared a few times. The chain carries TRBV12-3 or TRBV12-4 and TRBJ1-1; D is perhaps TRBD1 (5 bases). The CDR3 runs to 13 residues. Trimming cost V 5 bases and J 6 bases, with 13 bases left between them. This CDR3 reads CASSPNAGSEAFF. The CDR3 region has the DNA TGTGCCAGCAGTCCTAATGCAGGGTCTGAAGCTTTCTTT.

The rearrangement links TRBV12-3 or TRBV12-4 to TRBJ2-2; 7 nucleotides agree with TRBD1. The length of the CDR3 is 14 residues. Trimming removed 6 bases from V and 3 bases from J; junction bases left unmatched: 4. The CDR3 coding sequence is TGTGCCAGCAGCCCCGGACAGGACACCGGGGAGCTGTTTTTT. Translation: CASSPGQDTGELFF.

To note about this clonotype: A junction boundary mismatches the germline segment, possibly from a read error. J is TRBJ2-1 and V is TRBV7-2; the match to TRBD1 covers 11 bases. Germline assignment: CDR1 SGHTA and CDR2 FQGNSA. The CDR3 spans 16 residues. This CDR3 reads CDSSLKPGQGGNEQFF. CDR3 nucleotides: TGTGACAGCAGCTTAAAACCGGGACAGGGGGGCAATGAGCAGTTCTTC.

This clonotype occurred a few times. V gene TRBV4-1 combines with J gene TRBJ2-2; maybe TRBD2 (6 bases). V was pared by 6 bases and J by 6 bases, with 14 bases between. The CDR3 has 14 amino acids. The germline CDR1 and CDR2 sequences are MGHRA and YSYEKL. The CDR3 nucleotides read TGCGCCAGCAGTCGCAGGGAGGATCCCGGGGAGCTGTTTTTT. Protein: CASSRREDPGELFF.

The rearrangement joins TRBV24-1 to TRBJ2-2, with TRBD2 identical over 10 bases. This CDR3 comprises 14 residues. Germline-derived CDR1 and CDR2 are KGHDR and SFDVKD. The junction had 7 bases not matched to a gene; V was cut back by 8 bases and J by 8 bases. The DNA for the CDR3 is TGTGCCACCACAGCGGGGGGGCCGTCTGGGGAGCTGTTTTTT. It translates to CATTAGGPSGELFF.

The chain recombines TRBV5-5 with TRBJ1-2, with a possible D match to TRBD1 (6 bases). Germline loops: CDR1 SGHKS, CDR2 YYEKEE (reference sequence). There are 14 residues in the CDR3. V was cut by 4 bases and J by 3 bases, with 13 bases left in between. The CDR3, as DNA: TGTGCCAGCAGCCTAGCACAGGGTTACTATGGCTACACCTTC. Residues: CASSLAQGYYGYTF. Filled out from reference TRBV5-5 and TRBJ1-2, the complete variable domain reads DAGVTQSPTHLIKTRGQQVTLRCSPISGHKSVSWYQQVLGQGPQFIFQYYEKEERGRGNFPDRFSARQFPNYSSELNVNALLLGDSALYLCASSLAQGYYGYTFGSGTRLTVV.

The chain carries TRBV7-3 and TRBJ1-4, with D hard to call. Germline V lookup: CDR1 SGHTA, CDR2 FQGTGA. Deletions cut 0 bases from V and 2 bases from J, with 1 base between. This CDR3 contains 13 residues. CDR3 in amino acids: CASSLTTNEKLFF. The CDR3, as DNA: TGTGCCAGCAGCTTAACGACTAATGAAAAACTGTTTTTT.

V gene TRBV3-1 combines with J gene TRBJ2-4; weak D call: TRBD2 (6 bases). Germline-derived CDR1 and CDR2 are LGHDT and YNNKEL (reference sequence). The CDR3 spans 15 residues. The V end lost 5 bases, the J end lost 6 bases, and 17 bases lay between the germline ends. DNA for the CDR3: TGTGCCAGCAGCAGGGGCAGGGAGGAAGGAAACATTCAGTACTTC. Its translation is CASSRGREEGNIQYF.

The chain combines TRBV5-1 with TRBJ1-2, with a weak D call TRBD1 (5 bases). V lost 0 bases to trimming and J lost 2 bases, with 8 bases between them. Germline-derived CDR1 and CDR2 are SGHRS and YFSETQ. This CDR3 spans 14 amino acids. The CDR3 sequence: CASSLEGSNYGYTF. For the CDR3, the DNA is TGCGCCAGCAGCTTGGAGGGGTCGAACTATGGCTACACCTTC.

This clonotype was counted between two and nine times. V and J are TRBV7-2 and TRBJ1-2; 9 nucleotides match TRBD1. Germline loops: CDR1 SGHTA, CDR2 FQGNSA. V trimming: 5 bases; J trimming: 2 bases; junction bases outside the gene matches: 9. This CDR3 comprises 16 residues. The CDR3 DNA reads as TGTGCCAGCAGCCTCGGCCTGGGGACAGGGAACTATGGCTACACCTTC. Its protein is CASSLGLGTGNYGYTF.